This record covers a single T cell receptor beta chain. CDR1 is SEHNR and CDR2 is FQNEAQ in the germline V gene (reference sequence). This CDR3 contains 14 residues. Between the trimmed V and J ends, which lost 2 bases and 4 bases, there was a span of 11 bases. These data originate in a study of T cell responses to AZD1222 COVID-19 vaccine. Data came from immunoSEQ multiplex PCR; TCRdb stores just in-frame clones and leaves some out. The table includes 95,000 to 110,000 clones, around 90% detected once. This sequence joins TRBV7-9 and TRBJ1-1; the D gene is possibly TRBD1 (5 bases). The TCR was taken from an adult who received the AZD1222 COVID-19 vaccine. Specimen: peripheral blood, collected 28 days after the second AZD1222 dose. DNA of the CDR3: TGTGCCAGCAGCTTAACAGGCGGGGTCACTGAAGCTTTCTTT. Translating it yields CASSLTGGVTEAFF.